This T cell receptor beta chain came from a study of blood T cell repertoires in COVID-19. Looking at the study overall: Both acute and convalescent COVID-19 samples were obtained from the United States, Italy and Spain.

The CDR3 spans 12 residues. V gave up 4 bases and J gave up 9 bases; unmatched junction bases: 3. CDR1 and CDR2 from the germline V gene are SGHNT and YYREEE (reference sequence). Assay: immunoSEQ multiplex PCR; the TCRdb copy retains only in-frame clones and omits some. The sample yields 300,000 to 400,000 clones, 89% seen once. The chain joins TRBV5-4 to TRBJ2-5; 10 bases agree with TRBD1. The TCR comes from a woman in her 30s with COVID-19, enrolled during active disease. Specimen: peripheral blood. CDR3 protein: CASSGGQGAQYF. CDR3 in DNA: TGTGCCAGCAGCGGCGGACAGGGGGCCCAGTACTTC.